The 9 T cell receptor beta chains in this list originate from one sample, sequenced in a study of blood T cells in healthy people across ages. For the second PCR, which ran for 7 to 11 cycles, a sample-barcoded 5' primer and a J-beta primer mix were used. A single record per CDR3 protein comes from TCRdb applying MiXCR to the 5' RACE reads. The table has 1.5 million to 2 million distinct CDR3 sequences, roughly 30% seen once. The sample was blood. The source is a woman in her twenties or thirties in good health.

The chain links TRBV10-1 to TRBJ2-3; 7 nucleotides line up with TRBD1. The CDR3 spans 15 residues. V shed 10 bases, J shed 5 bases, and the junction held 15 bases outside the gene matches. The germline gives CDR1 WNHNN, CDR2 SYGVQD (reference sequence). CDR3 amino acids: CANSPRTGFLDTQYF. The CDR3 DNA follows: TGCGCCAACAGCCCCAGGACAGGTTTCCTAGATACGCAGTATTTT.

This clonotype showed up many times. This chain links TRBV6-4 with TRBJ1-6; D perhaps matches TRBD1 (6 bases). The V end was cut by 3 bases, the J end by 9 bases, with 15 bases between. The length of the CDR3 is 15 residues. Germline loops: CDR1 MRHNA, CDR2 SNTAGT. CDR3: CASSEQPGQASPLHF. The CDR3 DNA reads TGTGCCAGCAGTGAACAACCGGGACAAGCTTCACCCCTCCACTTT.

This clonotype has just a few counts. One end of the junction varies from germline; a read error may be responsible. The gene calls are TRBV5-1 and TRBJ2-5, with D possibly being TRBD2 (6 bases). The last part of the DNA fits TRBJ2-7 better; the J call may be wrong. The CDR3 runs 13 residues. Germline assignment: CDR1 SGHRS and CDR2 YFSETQ. CDR3 nucleotides: TGCGCCAGCAGCTTGGGGGACTCCTGCGAGCAGTACTTC. Its translation: CASSLGDSCEQYF.

A remark on this clonotype: At one end, the junction sequence differs from germline, possibly due to a read error. The rearrangement joins TRBV27 to TRBJ2-4; D assignment may be TRBD1 or TRBD2 (6 bases each). Germline values: CDR1 MNHEY, CDR2 SMNVEV (reference sequence). There are 13 residues in the CDR3. The CDR3 sequence: CAGRGSGRNIQYF. CDR3 nucleotides: TGTGCCGGCAGGGGAAGCGGGCGGAACATTCAGTACTTC.

There are a few counts of this clonotype. The chain is built from TRBV20-1 and TRBJ2-7; 9 bases are a match to TRBD1. This CDR3 comprises 16 residues. Trimming cost V 3 bases and J 1 base; bases outside gene matches: 10. Germline V gives CDR1 DFQATT, CDR2 SNEGSKA (reference sequence). CDR3: CSASGWGDRESYEQYF. CDR3 coding DNA: TGCAGTGCTAGTGGCTGGGGGGACAGGGAATCCTACGAGCAGTACTTC.

The chain links TRBV5-1 to TRBJ2-3; the D gene could be TRBD1 or TRBD2 (6 bases each). The V gene's germline CDR1 is SGHRS and CDR2 YFSETQ. The CDR3 is 15 amino acids. Trimming took 3 bases from V and 2 from J, leaving 13 bases between them. CDR3 region: CASSWGRGPTDTQYF. The DNA for the CDR3 is TGCGCCAGCAGCTGGGGACGGGGGCCCACAGATACGCAGTATTTT.

The chain has TRBV5-1 and TRBJ1-1, with 9 bases identical to TRBD1. The CDR3 has 15 residues. Germline values: CDR1 SGHRS, CDR2 YFSETQ. With 0 bases clipped from V and 3 bases from J, the junction kept 3 bases outside the gene matches. The CDR3 sequence is CASSLEQGADTEAFF. CDR3 coding DNA: TGCGCCAGCAGCTTGGAACAGGGGGCGGACACTGAAGCTTTCTTT.

This clonotype showed up many times. The gene calls are TRBV18 and TRBJ2-7, with D possibly TRBD1 on 5 matching bases. Germline V gene sequence: CDR1 KGHSH, CDR2 LQKENI. V gave up 4 bases and J gave up 2 bases, with 12 bases separating them. The CDR3 contains 14 residues. CDR3 DNA: TGTGCCAGCTCACTAGGGGAATTAACCTACGAGCAGTACTTC. It is translated as CASSLGELTYEQYF.

This clonotype has at least ten counts. This chain links TRBV9 with TRBJ2-7, with D possibly TRBD1 on 6 matching bases. The germline CDR1 and CDR2 sequences are SGDLS and YYNGEE. Trimming removed 0 bases at V and 1 base at J, with 14 bases between. The CDR3 has 16 amino acids. The CDR3 DNA reads TGTGCCAGCAGCGTAGCAGGGGTAACCCCATCCTACGAGCAGTACTTC. Protein: CASSVAGVTPSYEQYF.